This record looks at one TCR beta chain sequence and its context. The data belong to a study of blood T cell repertoires in COVID-19. Study-level information: Specimens from acute and convalescent COVID-19 originated in the United States, Italy and Spain. Nucleic acid was either cDNA or gDNA, and it came from T cells, B-cell-depleted T cells, or PBMCs.

Unmatched junction bases numbered 7, after V lost 5 bases and J lost 4 bases. Looked up from germline, CDR1 is SNHLY and CDR2 is FYNNEI. The CDR3 has 14 residues. Profiled with immunoSEQ multiplex PCR; TCRdb holds only in-frame clones, not every one. The sample has roughly 130,000 clones, about 87% seen once; the top ten hold about 2.5%. The Seattle patients, enrolled during active infection, were followed longitudinally. This TCR was recovered from a human donor with COVID-19, enrolled during active disease. The donor label of this sample is uncertain. Sequenced input: peripheral blood. The chain has TRBV2 and TRBJ1-1; 7 bases agree with TRBD1. The CDR3 loop reads CASSTDRAGTEAFF. Written as DNA, the CDR3 is TGTGCCAGCAGTACTGACAGGGCCGGCACTGAAGCTTTCTTT.